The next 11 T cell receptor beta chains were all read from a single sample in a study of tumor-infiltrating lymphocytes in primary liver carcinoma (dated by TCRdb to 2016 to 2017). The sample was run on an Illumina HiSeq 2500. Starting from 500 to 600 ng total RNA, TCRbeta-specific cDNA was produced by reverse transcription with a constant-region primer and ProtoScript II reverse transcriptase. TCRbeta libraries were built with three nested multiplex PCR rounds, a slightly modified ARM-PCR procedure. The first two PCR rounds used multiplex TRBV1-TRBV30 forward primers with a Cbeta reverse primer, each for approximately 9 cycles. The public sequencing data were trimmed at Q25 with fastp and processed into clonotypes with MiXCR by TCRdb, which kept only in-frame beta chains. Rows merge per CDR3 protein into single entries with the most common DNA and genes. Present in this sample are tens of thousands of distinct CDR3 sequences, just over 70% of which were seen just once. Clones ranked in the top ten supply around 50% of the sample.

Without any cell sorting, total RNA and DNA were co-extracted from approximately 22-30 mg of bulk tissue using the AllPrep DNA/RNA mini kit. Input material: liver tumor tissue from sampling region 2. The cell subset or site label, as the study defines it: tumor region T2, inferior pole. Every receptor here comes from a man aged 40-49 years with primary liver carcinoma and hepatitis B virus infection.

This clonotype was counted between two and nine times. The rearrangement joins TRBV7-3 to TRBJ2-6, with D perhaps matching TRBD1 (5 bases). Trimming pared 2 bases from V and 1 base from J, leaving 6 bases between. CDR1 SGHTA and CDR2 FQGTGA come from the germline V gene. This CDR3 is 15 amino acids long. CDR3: CASSLDSSGANVLTF. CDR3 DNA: TGTGCCAGCAGCTTAGACAGTTCTGGGGCCAACGTCCTGACTTTC.

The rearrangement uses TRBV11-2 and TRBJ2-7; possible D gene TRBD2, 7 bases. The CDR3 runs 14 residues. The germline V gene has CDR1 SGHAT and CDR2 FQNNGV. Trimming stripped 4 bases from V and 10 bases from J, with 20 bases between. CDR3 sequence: CASSSRTGGYGQYF. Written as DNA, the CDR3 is TGTGCCAGCAGCTCTCGGACGGGGGGCTACGGTCAGTACTTC.

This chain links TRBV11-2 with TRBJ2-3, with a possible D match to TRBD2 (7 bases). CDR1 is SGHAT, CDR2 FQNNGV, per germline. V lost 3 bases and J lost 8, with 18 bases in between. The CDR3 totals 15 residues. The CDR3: CASSFRGGKRATQYF. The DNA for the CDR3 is TGTGCCAGCAGCTTTAGGGGGGGAAAAAGGGCTACGCAGTATTTT.

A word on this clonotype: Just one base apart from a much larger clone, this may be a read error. The CDR3, as DNA: TGTGCCAGCAGTTTATACGTACTGAACACTGAAGCTTTCTTT. Encoded protein: CASSLYVLNTEAFF. The rearrangement links TRBV28 to TRBJ1-1; D unresolved. CDR1 and CDR2 from the germline V gene are MDHEN and SYDVKM. The V gene lost 1 base and the J gene lost 0 bases, with 6 bases spanning the gap. The CDR3 is 14 residues long.

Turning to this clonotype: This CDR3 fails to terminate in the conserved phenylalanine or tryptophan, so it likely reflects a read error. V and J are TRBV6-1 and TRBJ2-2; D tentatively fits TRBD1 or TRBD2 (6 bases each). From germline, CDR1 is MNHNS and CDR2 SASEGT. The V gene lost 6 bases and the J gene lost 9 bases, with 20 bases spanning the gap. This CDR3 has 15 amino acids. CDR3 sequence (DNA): TGTGCCAGCAGGTCCGGGGGCGCGGGTACCCGGGAGCTGTTTTCT. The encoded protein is CASRSGGAGTRELFS.

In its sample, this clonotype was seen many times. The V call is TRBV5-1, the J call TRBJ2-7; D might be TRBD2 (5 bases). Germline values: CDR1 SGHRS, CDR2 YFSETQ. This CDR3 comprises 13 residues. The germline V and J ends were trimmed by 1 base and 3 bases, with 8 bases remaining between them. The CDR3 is CASSLLGDYEQYF. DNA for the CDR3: TGCGCCAGCAGCTTGTTGGGAGACTACGAGCAGTACTTC.

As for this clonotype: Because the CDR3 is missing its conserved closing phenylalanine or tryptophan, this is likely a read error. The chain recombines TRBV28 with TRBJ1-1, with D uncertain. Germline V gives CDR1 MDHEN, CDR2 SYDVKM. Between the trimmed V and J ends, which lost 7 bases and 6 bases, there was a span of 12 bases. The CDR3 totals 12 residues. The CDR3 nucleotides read TGTGCCAGCACCCCGCGGCTCGCTGAAGCTTTCTGT. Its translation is CASTPRLAEAFC.

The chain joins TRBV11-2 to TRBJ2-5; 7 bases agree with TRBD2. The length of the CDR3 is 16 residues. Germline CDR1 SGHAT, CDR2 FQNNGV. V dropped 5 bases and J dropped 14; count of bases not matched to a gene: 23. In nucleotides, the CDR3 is TGTGCCAGCAGCCAGACTCCTGTCGGGGGGAAAGAGACTCAATACTTC. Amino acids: CASSQTPVGGKETQYF.

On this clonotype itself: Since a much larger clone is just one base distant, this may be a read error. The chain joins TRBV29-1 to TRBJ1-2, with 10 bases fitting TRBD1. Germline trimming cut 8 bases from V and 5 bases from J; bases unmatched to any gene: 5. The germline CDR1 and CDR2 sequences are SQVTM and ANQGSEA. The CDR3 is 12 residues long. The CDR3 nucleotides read TGCAGCAGTCGGGACAGGGGATATGGCTACACCTTC. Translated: CSSRDRGYGYTF.

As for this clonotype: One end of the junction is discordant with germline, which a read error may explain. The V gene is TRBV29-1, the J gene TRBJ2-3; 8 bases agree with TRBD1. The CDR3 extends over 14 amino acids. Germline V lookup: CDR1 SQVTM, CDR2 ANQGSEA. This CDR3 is CNVGRTGRTNTQYF. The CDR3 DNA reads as TGCAACGTTGGGAGGACAGGGAGGACAAATACGCAGTATTTT.

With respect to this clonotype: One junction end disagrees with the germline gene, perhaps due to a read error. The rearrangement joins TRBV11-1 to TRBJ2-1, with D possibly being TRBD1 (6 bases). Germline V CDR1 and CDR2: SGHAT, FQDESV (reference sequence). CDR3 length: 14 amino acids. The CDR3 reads CASSLRGGANEQFF. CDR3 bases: TGCGCCAGCAGCTTGAGAGGGGGAGCCAATGAGCAGTTCTTC.